The 25 T cell receptor beta chains below were found in one sample sequenced in a study of CD8 T cells in Susac syndrome. RNA, at 0.5 to 1 ug, was reverse transcribed with random hexamers. One entry per CDR3 protein, called by TCRdb with MiXCR from the immunoSEQ multiplex PCR reads. The sample has about 150,000 distinct CDR3 sequences; over 95% are singletons. Sequencing was performed on CD8+ T cells from PBMCs. The receptors shown here come from a human donor with multiple sclerosis.

The V gene is TRBV3-1, the J gene TRBJ2-6, with TRBD1 matching 8 bases. From germline, CDR1 is LGHDT and CDR2 YNNKEL (reference sequence). Trimming took 0 bases from V and 3 from J; bases not matched to a gene: 10. The CDR3 is made up of 19 amino acids. The CDR3 DNA sequence: TGTGCCAGCAGCCAAGATCCGCTGGCAGGGGGCGGTGGGGCCAACGTCCTGACTTTC. Encoded protein: CASSQDPLAGGGGANVLTF.

This clonotype was counted a single time. The V gene is TRBV3-1, the J gene TRBJ2-5; D uncertain. The length of the CDR3 is 15 residues. Germline CDR1 reads LGHDT; CDR2 reads YNNKEL (reference sequence). V lost 4 bases and J lost 5, with 17 bases in between. The DNA for the CDR3 is TGTGCCAGCAGCCGCATCCCGGGTATAGGGGAGACCCAGTACTTC. Its translation: CASSRIPGIGETQYF.

The chain recombines TRBV7-9 with TRBJ1-1, with D perhaps matching TRBD1 (5 bases). CDR3 length equals 14 residues. Germline CDR1 reads SEHNR; CDR2 reads FQNEAQ (reference sequence). Trimming took off 1 base at V and 6 bases at J, with 12 bases between the two ends. The CDR3: CASSLGGLNPEAFF. CDR3 sequence (DNA): TGTGCCAGCAGCTTAGGGGGCCTCAACCCTGAAGCTTTCTTT.

The chain joins TRBV7-2 to TRBJ2-1, with D possibly TRBD2 on 6 matching bases. Germline CDR1 and CDR2: SGHTA and FQGNSA. The V and J ends lost 4 bases and 6 bases respectively, with 10 bases between them. The CDR3 runs to 13 residues. The CDR3 region has the DNA TGTGCCAGCAGCTGGGACTCCGTCAATGAGCAGTTCTTC. It codes for CASSWDSVNEQFF.

The V and J genes are TRBV9 and TRBJ2-5; D is perhaps TRBD1 or TRBD2 (6 bases each). The V end was cut by 0 bases, the J end by 9 bases, with 18 bases between. Germline CDR1 and CDR2: SGDLS and YYNGEE. This CDR3 has 15 amino acids. For the CDR3, the DNA is TGTGCCAGCAGCGTAGATCCTGGCCCAGGGGAGGCCCAGTACTTC. This translates into CASSVDPGPGEAQYF.

J is TRBJ1-4 and V is TRBV11-2; the D is unclear. This CDR3 has 14 residues. Germline V gene data show CDR1 as SGHAT and CDR2 as FQNNGV. With 6 bases removed from V and 5 bases from J, the gap between germline ends came to 13 bases. CDR3 nucleotides: TGTGCCAGCAGTTCTCAGGTAGCGAATGAAAAACTGTTTTTT. Its translation is CASSSQVANEKLFF.

The V gene is TRBV9, the J gene TRBJ2-6, with TRBD1 matching over 7 bases. Germline V gene data show CDR1 as SGDLS and CDR2 as YYNGEE. The CDR3 is made up of 19 amino acids. V gave up 4 bases and J gave up 0 bases; unmatched junction bases: 13. The CDR3 loop is CASSYKGTEDLSGANVLTF. The CDR3 DNA is TGTGCCAGCAGCTACAAAGGGACAGAGGATCTCTCTGGGGCCAACGTCCTGACTTTC. Variable domain in full (rest from reference TRBV9 and TRBJ2-6): DSGVTQTPKHLITATGQRVTLRCSPRSGDLSVYWYQQSLDQGLQFLIQYYNGEERAKGNILERFSAQQFPDLHSELNLSSLELGDSALYFCASSYKGTEDLSGANVLTFGAGSRLTVL.

This chain joins TRBV11-2 and TRBJ1-2, with TRBD1 identical over 10 bases. After removal of 6 bases from V and 6 bases from J, the junction contained 7 bases not matched to a gene. Germline V gene lookup returns CDR1 SGHAT and CDR2 FQNNGV. The CDR3 is 14 amino acids. CDR3: CASRVTGGMDGYTF. CDR3 nucleotide sequence: TGTGCCAGCAGAGTGACAGGGGGCATGGATGGCTACACCTTC.

The gene calls are TRBV4-1 and TRBJ1-1; D gene uncertain. The CDR3 is made up of 12 amino acids. From germline, CDR1 is MGHRA and CDR2 YSYEKL. Trimming left V 3 bases short and J 10 bases short, with 12 bases between. The CDR3 region has the DNA TGCGCCAGCAGCCAGGGCGCGTCGGGAGCTTTCTTT. Its protein product is CASSQGASGAFF.

The chain employs TRBV18 and TRBJ2-1; 8 nucleotides match TRBD1. CDR1 and CDR2 (germline): KGHSH, LQKENI. This CDR3 spans 19 amino acids. The J segment lost 0 bases and the V segment lost 5 bases, leaving 15 bases of the junction unmatched. CDR3 sequence (DNA): TGTGCCAGCTCAGAGCCGGGACAGGAAAGGAAGAGCTCCTACAATGAGCAGTTCTTC. This sequence encodes CASSEPGQERKSSYNEQFF.

The chain uses TRBV20-1 and TRBJ1-1; maybe TRBD1 (5 bases). Trimming pared 2 bases from V and 6 bases from J, leaving 13 bases between. The CDR3 sequence is 13 residues long. Germline CDR1 and CDR2: DFQATT and SNEGSKA (reference sequence). The CDR3 sequence: CSARSGTSAEAFF. The CDR3 DNA reads TGCAGTGCTAGATCCGGGACGAGCGCTGAAGCTTTCTTT.

The chain employs TRBV29-1 and TRBJ2-5, with TRBD1 as a possible D gene (5 bases). The CDR3 runs to 13 residues. The V gene's germline CDR1 is SQVTM and CDR2 ANQGSEA. V was shortened by 1 base and J by 4 bases, with 10 bases between the two germline ends. The CDR3 DNA follows: TGCAGCGTTGAAGCCAGAGACAGAGAGACCCAGTACTTC. Its protein is CSVEARDRETQYF.

The chain employs TRBV19 and TRBJ2-3, with TRBD2 matching 7 bases. J lost 7 bases, V lost 5 bases, and 6 bases had no gene match. The CDR3 is made up of 13 amino acids. CDR1 is LNHDA, CDR2 SQIVND, per germline (reference sequence). CDR3 sequence reads: CASSPRLANTQYF. For the CDR3, the DNA is TGTGCCAGTAGTCCGAGACTAGCTAATACGCAGTATTTT.

The gene calls are TRBV5-1 and TRBJ1-1, with TRBD1 matching over 7 bases. V lost 1 base and J lost 3; bases outside the gene matches: 9. CDR1 is SGHRS, CDR2 YFSETQ, per germline. The CDR3 has 16 residues. In nucleotides, the CDR3 is TGCGCCAGCAGCTTGCGCGGGACAGCCAGGTACACTGAAGCTTTCTTT. Protein: CASSLRGTARYTEAFF.

This clonotype was counted only a few times. CDR3 region: CSARDREDANYGYTF. CDR3 nucleotides: TGCAGTGCTAGAGATCGGGAAGACGCTAACTATGGCTACACCTTC. The chain has TRBV20-1 and TRBJ1-2; D gene ambiguous. The V and J ends lost 0 bases and 0 bases respectively, with 11 bases between them. CDR1 is DFQATT, CDR2 SNEGSKA, per germline (reference sequence). The CDR3 length is 15 residues.

The chain joins TRBV9 to TRBJ2-7; 8 bases line up with TRBD1. Per the germline V gene, CDR1 is SGDLS and CDR2 is YYNGEE. This CDR3 spans 16 amino acids. After removal of 0 bases from V and 4 bases from J, the junction contained 9 bases not matched to a gene. CDR3 nucleotide sequence: TGTGCCAGCAGCGTAGCTGAGGGGACAGGCCGATACGAGCAGTACTTC. It translates to CASSVAEGTGRYEQYF. The full variable domain, its missing parts supplied by reference TRBV9 and TRBJ2-7, is DSGVTQTPKHLITATGQRVTLRCSPRSGDLSVYWYQQSLDQGLQFLIQYYNGEERAKGNILERFSAQQFPDLHSELNLSSLELGDSALYFCASSVAEGTGRYEQYFGPGTRLTVT.

This clonotype occurred once. V and J are TRBV5-4 and TRBJ2-7, with 10 bases matching TRBD1. Germline CDR1 reads SGHNT; CDR2 reads YYREEE (reference sequence). CDR3 size: 15 residues. V was clipped by 0 bases and J by 2 bases; unmatched bases: 2. The CDR3 region has the DNA TGTGCCAGCAGCTTGGGGACAGGGGGTCCCTACGAGCAGTACGTC. Translating gives CASSLGTGGPYEQYV.

In this sample, this clonotype turned up once. In DNA form, the CDR3 reads TGTGCCTGGAGTGTAGCTTTGGGAGAGGATACGCAGTATTTT. As protein: CAWSVALGEDTQYF. The chain has TRBV30 and TRBJ2-3, with D perhaps TRBD2 (5 bases). Germline CDR1 GTSNPN, CDR2 SVGIG (reference sequence). The CDR3 length is 14 residues. Trimming left V 0 bases short and J 6 bases short, with 13 bases between. Drawing the rest from reference TRBV30 and TRBJ2-3, the complete variable domain is SQTIHQWPATLVQPVGSPLSLECTVEGTSNPNLYWYRQAAGRGLQLLFYSVGIGQISSEVPQNLSASRPQDRQFILSSKKLLLSDSGFYLCAWSVALGEDTQYFGPGTRLTVL.

This rearrangement joins TRBV2 to TRBJ1-2; 10 bases map to TRBD1. Germline loops: CDR1 SNHLY, CDR2 FYNNEI. V shed 6 bases and J 7 bases; nucleotides not matched to a gene: 5. The CDR3 is 13 residues long. The CDR3 here is CASRDRGTGGYTF. In DNA form, the CDR3 reads TGTGCCAGCAGGGACAGGGGGACCGGTGGCTACACCTTC.

The rearrangement joins TRBV4-1 to TRBJ2-3, with 10 positions matching TRBD2. J gave up 1 base and V 0 bases, and 4 bases lay outside the gene matches. In germline, CDR1 is MGHRA, CDR2 YSYEKL. The length of the CDR3 is 17 residues. CDR3 sequence reads: CASSQDASGGGTDTQYF. DNA for the CDR3: TGCGCCAGCAGCCAAGATGCCAGCGGGGGGGGCACAGATACGCAGTATTTT.

This CDR3 reads CATSSPDTYGYTF. The CDR3 DNA reads as TGTGCCACCAGCAGCCCAGACACTTATGGCTACACCTTC. The J gene is TRBJ1-2, the V gene TRBV15; D unresolved. The CDR3 runs to 13 residues. Germline values: CDR1 LNHNV, CDR2 YYDKDF (reference sequence). The ends were cut back, 3 bases at V and 5 bases at J, with 10 bases in the middle.

This clonotype came up once. This sequence joins TRBV28 and TRBJ2-7; TRBD1 is a possible D gene (8 bases). Trimming removed 7 bases at V and 2 bases at J, with 15 bases between. Germline assignment: CDR1 MDHEN and CDR2 SYDVKM. The CDR3 loop spans 14 amino acids. The CDR3: CASTRGRGTYEQYF. The DNA of the CDR3 is TGTGCCAGCACCAGGGGGCGGGGGACCTACGAGCAGTACTTC.

This clonotype came up a few times. The CDR3 loop reads CASSGGQSYEQYF. The CDR3 bases are TGTGCCAGCAGCGGTGGACAGTCCTACGAGCAGTACTTC. V is TRBV7-9 and J is TRBJ2-7; tentatively, D is TRBD1 (6 bases). This CDR3 spans 13 amino acids. Germline-derived CDR1 and CDR2 are SEHNR and FQNEAQ (reference sequence). Trimming removed 5 bases from V and 1 base from J, with 9 bases in between.

V and J are TRBV29-1 and TRBJ2-7; D possibly corresponds to TRBD1 (5 bases). The V gene's germline CDR1 is SQVTM and CDR2 ANQGSEA. V was cut by 6 bases and J by 3 bases, with 18 bases left in between. CDR3 length: 14 residues. The CDR3 nucleotides are TGCAGCGTAATCCCTATAACAGGAGACTACGAGCAGTACTTC. It encodes CSVIPITGDYEQYF.

V gene TRBV29-1 combines with J gene TRBJ1-2; TRBD1 might be the D (5 bases). CDR3 size: 10 residues. Trimming removed 7 bases from V and 6 bases from J, with 9 bases in between. Germline-derived CDR1 and CDR2 are SQVTM and ANQGSEA. CDR3: CSAVGDGYTF. The DNA for the CDR3 is TGCAGCGCAGTAGGGGATGGCTACACCTTC.